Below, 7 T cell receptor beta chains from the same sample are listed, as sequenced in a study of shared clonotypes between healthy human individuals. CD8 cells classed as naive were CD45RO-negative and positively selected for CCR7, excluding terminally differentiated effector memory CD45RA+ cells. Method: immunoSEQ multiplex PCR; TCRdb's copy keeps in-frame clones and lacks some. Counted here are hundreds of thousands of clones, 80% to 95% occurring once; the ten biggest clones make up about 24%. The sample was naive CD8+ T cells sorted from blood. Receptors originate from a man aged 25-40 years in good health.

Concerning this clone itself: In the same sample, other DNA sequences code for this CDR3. The CDR3 coding sequence is TGTGCCAGCAGTTACCGGGAGGGCAATGAGCAGTTCTTC. Residues: CASSYREGNEQFF. The rearrangement links TRBV27 to TRBJ2-1; 8 nucleotides agree with TRBD2. The CDR3 totals 13 residues. The V and J ends lost 4 bases and 6 bases, in that order; junction bases with no gene match: 2. Looked up from germline, CDR1 is MNHEY and CDR2 is SMNVEV (reference sequence).

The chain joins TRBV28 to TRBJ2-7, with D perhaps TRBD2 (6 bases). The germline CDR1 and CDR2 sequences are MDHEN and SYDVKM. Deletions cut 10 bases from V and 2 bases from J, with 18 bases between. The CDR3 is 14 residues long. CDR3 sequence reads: CATYEAGTAYEQYF. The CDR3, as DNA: TGTGCCACTTACGAGGCAGGGACTGCCTACGAGCAGTACTTC.

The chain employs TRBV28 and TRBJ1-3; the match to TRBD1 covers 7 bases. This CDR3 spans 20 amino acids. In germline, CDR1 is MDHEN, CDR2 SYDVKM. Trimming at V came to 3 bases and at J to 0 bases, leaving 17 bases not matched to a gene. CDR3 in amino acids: CASSLPHPNIDRVSGNTIYF. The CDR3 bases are TGTGCCAGCAGTTTGCCCCATCCCAACATCGACAGGGTCTCTGGAAACACCATATATTTT.

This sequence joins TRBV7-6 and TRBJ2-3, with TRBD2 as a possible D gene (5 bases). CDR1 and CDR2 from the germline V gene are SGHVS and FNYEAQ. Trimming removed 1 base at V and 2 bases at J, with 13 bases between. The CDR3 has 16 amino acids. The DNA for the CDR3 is TGTGCCAGCAGCTTAGGGGCGGGCGTCCTCACAGATACGCAGTATTTT. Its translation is CASSLGAGVLTDTQYF.

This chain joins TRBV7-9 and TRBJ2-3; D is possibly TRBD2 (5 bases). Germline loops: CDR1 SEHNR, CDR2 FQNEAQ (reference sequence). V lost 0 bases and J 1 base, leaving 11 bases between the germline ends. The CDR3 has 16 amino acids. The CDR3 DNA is TGTGCCAGCAGCTTAGCGGGAGATACTCGCACAGATACGCAGTATTTT. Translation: CASSLAGDTRTDTQYF.

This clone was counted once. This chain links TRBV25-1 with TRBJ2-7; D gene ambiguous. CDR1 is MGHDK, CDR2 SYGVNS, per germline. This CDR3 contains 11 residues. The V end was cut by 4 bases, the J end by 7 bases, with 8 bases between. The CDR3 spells CASSAALEQYF. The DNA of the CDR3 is TGTGCCAGCAGTGCGGCCCTAGAGCAGTACTTC.

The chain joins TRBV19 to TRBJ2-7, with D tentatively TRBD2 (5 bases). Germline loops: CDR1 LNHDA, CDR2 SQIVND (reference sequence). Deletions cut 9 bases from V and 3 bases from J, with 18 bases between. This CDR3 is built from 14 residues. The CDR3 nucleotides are TGTGCCAGCAAAAGCGGAGTAAAGCTCTACGAGCAGTACTTC. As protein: CASKSGVKLYEQYF. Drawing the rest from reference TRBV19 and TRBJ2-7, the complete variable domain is DGGITQSPKYLFRKEGQNVTLSCEQNLNHDAMYWYRQDPGQGLRLIYYSQIVNDFQKGDIAEGYSVSREKKESFPLTVTSAQKNPTAFYLCASKSGVKLYEQYFGPGTRLTVT.